This TCR beta chain was obtained from a study of OX40 agonist ivuxolimab in advanced cancers. CDR3 length equals 14 residues. Germline CDR1 SGHVS, CDR2 FQNEAQ. V was clipped by 5 bases and J by 10 bases, with 20 bases between them. Assay: immunoSEQ multiplex PCR; the TCRdb copy retains only in-frame clones and omits some. The repertoire holds 86,000 or so clones, with roughly 92% as singletons. The specimen comprised CD4+ or CD8+ T cells sorted from blood, sampled in a trial of the OX40 agonist ivuxolimab. This receptor was identified in an adult with an advanced solid tumor such as melanoma, head and neck, liver or kidney cancer. This chain uses TRBV7-8 with TRBJ1-2, with D possibly being TRBD1 (6 bases). CDR3 DNA: TGTGCCAGCAGCAGAATACAGGGAGGGTGGAACTACACCTTC. As protein: CASSRIQGGWNYTF. Using reference TRBV7-8 and TRBJ1-2 for the parts outside the CDR3, the full variable domain is GAGVSQSPRYKVAKRGQDVALRCDPISGHVSLFWYQQALGQGPEFLTYFQNEAQLDKSGLPSDRFFAERPEGSVSTLKIQRTQQEDSAVYLCASSRIQGGWNYTFGSGTRLTVV.